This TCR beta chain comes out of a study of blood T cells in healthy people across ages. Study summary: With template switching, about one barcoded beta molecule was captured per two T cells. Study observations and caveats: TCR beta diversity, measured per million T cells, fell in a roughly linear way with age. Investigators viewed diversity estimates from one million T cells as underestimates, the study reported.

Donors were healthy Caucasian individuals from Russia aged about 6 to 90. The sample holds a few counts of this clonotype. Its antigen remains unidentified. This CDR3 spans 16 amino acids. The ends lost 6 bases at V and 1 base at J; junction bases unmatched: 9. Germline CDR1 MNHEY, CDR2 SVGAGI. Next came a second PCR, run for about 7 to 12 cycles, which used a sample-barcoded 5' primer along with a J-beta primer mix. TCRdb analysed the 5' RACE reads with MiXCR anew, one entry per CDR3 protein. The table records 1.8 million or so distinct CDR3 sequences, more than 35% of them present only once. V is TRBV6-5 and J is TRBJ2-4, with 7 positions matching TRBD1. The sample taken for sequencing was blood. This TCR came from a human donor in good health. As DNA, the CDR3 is TGTGCCAGCAGCCCGGGACAGTCAGCCGCCAAAAACATTCAGTACTTC. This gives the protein CASSPGQSAAKNIQYF.